This T cell receptor (beta chain) was observed in a study of T cell changes during pregnancy in multiple sclerosis. Assay used: immunoSEQ multiplex PCR; TCRdb lists only in-frame clones, some missing. This table has around 120,000 clones, roughly 90% appearing once. The CDR3 covers 13 residues. Germline CDR1 KGHSH, CDR2 LQKENI. V lost 3 bases, J lost 7 bases, and 12 bases lay in between. The sequencing here drew on peripheral blood, taken after pregnancy. This sequence originates from a female donor with multiple sclerosis, enrolled in a pregnancy study. V is TRBV18 and J is TRBJ1-1; the D gene is possibly TRBD1 (6 bases). CDR3 nucleotide sequence: TGTGCCAGCTCACCGAGGGGAGGGGGTGAAGCTTTCTTT. It codes for CASSPRGGGEAFF. The full variable domain, with the rest looked up from reference TRBV18 and TRBJ1-1, is NAGVMQNPRHLVRRRGQEARLRCSPMKGHSHVYWYRQLPEEGLKFMVYLQKENIIDESGMPKERFSAEFPKEGPSILRIQQVVRGDSAAYFCASSPRGGGEAFFGQGTRLTVV.